This T cell receptor beta chain is drawn from a study of T cell changes during pregnancy in multiple sclerosis. This clone has a single count. The method was immunoSEQ multiplex PCR; TCRdb's version includes in-frame clones alone and lacks a portion of them. The sample contains approximately 39,000 clones, around 93% of which appear only once. The V gene's germline CDR1 is LGHNA and CDR2 YSLEER. The V end lost 3 bases, the J end lost 2 bases, and 11 bases lay between the germline ends. The CDR3 is 14 amino acids. This sample comprised CD4+ T cells from peripheral blood mononuclear cells, obtained in the second trimester of pregnancy. The J gene is TRBJ2-7, the V gene TRBV4-3; a weak D match, TRBD2 (6 bases). The receptor's source is a female donor with multiple sclerosis, enrolled in a pregnancy study. The CDR3 DNA reads as TGCGCCAGCAGCCAGACTAGTCAGACCTACGAGCAGTACTTC. The encoded protein is CASSQTSQTYEQYF.